The 6 T cell receptor beta chains presented below share a single source sample, sequenced in a study of vaccination and CD4 T cells after COVID-19. The treatment denotes: roughly 11-day PBMC culture with coronavirus spike peptide pools or control peptides (ViraFEST assay). Sequencing of cultured CD4+ T cell DNA used the Oncomine TCR Beta short-read assay. TCRdb processed the PCR reads anew with MiXCR; each CDR3 protein has one entry. Altogether 20,000 to 25,000 distinct CDR3 sequences are present, around half being singletons, with the ten largest covering roughly 9%. These TCRs' antigens remain unknown. Material: CD4+ T cells from blood, cultured in vitro. All receptors derive from a human donor who had recovered from COVID-19.

The chain joins TRBV5-8 to TRBJ2-1; D remains unclear. The CDR3 totals 12 residues. Per germline, CDR1 SGHTS and CDR2 YDEGEE. V was trimmed by 0 bases and J by 3 bases, leaving 1 base between them. The CDR3 nucleotides read TGTGCCAGCAGCTTGGACTACAATGAGCAGTTCTTC. Residues: CASSLDYNEQFF.

This clonotype was seen a few times. V and J are TRBV7-9 and TRBJ2-4; D may be TRBD1 (6 bases). The CDR3 has 15 residues. CDR1 SEHNR and CDR2 FQNEAQ come from the germline V gene (reference sequence). Trimming removed 5 bases at V and 8 bases at J, with 19 bases between. Written as DNA, the CDR3 is TGTGCCAGCAGCCCGCCAGGGGCTTCAAGGGACATTCAGTACTTC. Amino acids: CASSPPGASRDIQYF.

V gene TRBV20-1 combines with J gene TRBJ2-7; weak D call: TRBD2 (6 bases). Looked up from germline, CDR1 is DFQATT and CDR2 is SNEGSKA (reference sequence). The CDR3 runs 12 residues. The CDR3 coding sequence is TGCAGCGTGAACGGCGGGGCGAGGGAGCAGTACTTC. It translates to CSVNGGAREQYF.

The chain combines TRBV5-1 with TRBJ2-7, with 8 bases that match TRBD1. The germline V gene encodes CDR1 SGHRS and CDR2 YFSETQ. The CDR3 sequence is 15 residues long. With V trimmed by 0 bases and J by 4 bases, 6 bases remained unmatched. CDR3 sequence (DNA): TGCGCCAGCAGCTTGGGAGCAGGGGGCAGGTACGAGCAGTACTTC. This gives the protein CASSLGAGGRYEQYF.

This clonotype has more than one count but fewer than ten. The chain combines TRBV7-9 with TRBJ2-3; 10 bases are shared with TRBD2. The CDR3 totals 14 residues. Germline CDR1 reads SEHNR; CDR2 reads FQNEAQ (reference sequence). The V and J ends lost 9 bases and 0 bases, in that order; junction bases with no gene match: 3. The CDR3 protein is CASRTSGSTDTQYF. CDR3 DNA: TGTGCCAGTCGGACTAGCGGAAGCACAGATACGCAGTATTTT.

The V and J genes are TRBV7-9 and TRBJ1-2; D is undetermined. This CDR3 is 16 amino acids long. The germline V gene has CDR1 SEHNR and CDR2 FQNEAQ (reference sequence). V was trimmed by 2 bases and J by 8 bases, leaving 21 bases between them. DNA of the CDR3: TGTGCCAGCAGCTTAAGCGGGGATAGCCCCAGGAGGGGCTACACCTTC. Its translation is CASSLSGDSPRRGYTF.